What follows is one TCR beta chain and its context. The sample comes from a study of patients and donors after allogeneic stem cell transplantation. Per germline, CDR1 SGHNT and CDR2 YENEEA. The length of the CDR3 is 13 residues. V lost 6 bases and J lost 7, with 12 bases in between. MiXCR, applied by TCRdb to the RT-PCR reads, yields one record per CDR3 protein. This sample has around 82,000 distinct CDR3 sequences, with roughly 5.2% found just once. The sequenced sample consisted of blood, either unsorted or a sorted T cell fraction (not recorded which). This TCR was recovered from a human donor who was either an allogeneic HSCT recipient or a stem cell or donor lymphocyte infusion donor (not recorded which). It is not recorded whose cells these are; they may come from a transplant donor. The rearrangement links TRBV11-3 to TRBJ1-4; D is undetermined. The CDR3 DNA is TGTGCCAGCAGTCGCTTACCTAGTGAAAAACTGTTTTTT. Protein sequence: CASSRLPSEKLFF.